Detailed here is one T cell receptor beta chain. Profiling relied on immunoSEQ multiplex PCR, and the TCRdb table lists in-frame clones only, not all of them. Altogether roughly 140,000 clones are present, 79% being singletons, with the ten largest covering approximately 8%. The sample is drawn from a study of blood T cell repertoires in COVID-19. Study-wide context: The analysed material was cDNA or gDNA that came from T cells, B-cell-depleted T cells, or PBMCs.

The receptor was isolated from a man aged 50 to 60 with active or convalescent COVID-19. The sample consisted of peripheral blood.

The DNA for the CDR3 is TGTGCCAGCAAAGACCAAATGACTAGCGGGAATGAGCAGTTCTTC. It yields the protein CASKDQMTSGNEQFF. This chain uses TRBV6-5 with TRBJ2-1; TRBD2 matches at 10 bases. V was pared by 7 bases and J by 7 bases, with 10 bases of the junction left unmatched. CDR3 size: 15 residues. The germline gives CDR1 MNHEY, CDR2 SVGAGI.